The clone carrying this T cell receptor beta chain was picked up a small number of times. Its antigen is still unknown. Time point reported: patch test 2, 6 weeks after DPC sensitization. Sample treatment: therapeutic diphenylcyclopropenone sensitization with weekly scalp DPC. Only after blood had been drawn was each patch test applied. The sample originates from a study of human T cells and chemical hapten exposure. Study-level results: The number of TCRs over 1 in 1000 frequency stayed unchanged after DPC. Healthy individuals' immune responses may differ from those of donors, who had alopecia. Positively correlated with patch test score were the counts of PT1 expanded TCRs.

From the RACE reads, TCRdb called clonotypes with MiXCR, one entry per CDR3 protein. The data show about 380,000 distinct CDR3 sequences, 6% to 7% seen once. This CDR3 is 16 amino acids long. Trimming cost V 6 bases and J 2 bases; bases outside gene matches: 7. CDR1 and CDR2 (germline): MNHNY, SVGAGI (reference sequence). The material was whole blood, obtained in connection with sensitization to the hapten diphenylcyclopropenone (DPC). The chain employs TRBV6-6 and TRBJ2-3; the match to TRBD2 covers 11 bases. The TCR sequence derives from a young woman with alopecia areata. Some clones in this sample may be carry-over from other donors' samples. The chain's CDR3 is CASRQTSGAPTDTQYF. CDR3 nucleotide sequence: TGTGCCAGCAGACAGACTAGCGGGGCCCCCACAGATACGCAGTATTTT.